Listed here is a single T cell receptor (beta chain). Original methodology: Reference gene primers were amplified, and this amplification served to estimate nucleated cell counts. Measured with immunoSEQ multiplex PCR; TCRdb has only the in-frame clones, and not every one. The DNA was the basis for D and trimming; V, J and clone size are from that table. The sample gives 45,000 to 55,000 clones, 65% to 85% of which show up once; just under 15% is in the top ten. This entry belongs to a study of blood T cell repertoires in COVID-19. About the research overall: The samples span acute and convalescent COVID-19 from the United States, Italy and Spain.

Germline loops: CDR1 SEHNR, CDR2 FQNEAQ (reference sequence). V dropped 0 bases and J dropped 4; count of bases not matched to a gene: 1. This CDR3 contains 15 residues. The TCR comes from a human donor with active or convalescent COVID-19. The donor label of this sample is uncertain. This chain uses TRBV7-9 with TRBJ1-2; 11 nucleotides match TRBD1. Sequenced material: peripheral blood. CDR3 bases: TGTGCCAGCAGCTTAGCTGGACAGGGGGCCTATGGCTACACCTTC. Encoded protein: CASSLAGQGAYGYTF.